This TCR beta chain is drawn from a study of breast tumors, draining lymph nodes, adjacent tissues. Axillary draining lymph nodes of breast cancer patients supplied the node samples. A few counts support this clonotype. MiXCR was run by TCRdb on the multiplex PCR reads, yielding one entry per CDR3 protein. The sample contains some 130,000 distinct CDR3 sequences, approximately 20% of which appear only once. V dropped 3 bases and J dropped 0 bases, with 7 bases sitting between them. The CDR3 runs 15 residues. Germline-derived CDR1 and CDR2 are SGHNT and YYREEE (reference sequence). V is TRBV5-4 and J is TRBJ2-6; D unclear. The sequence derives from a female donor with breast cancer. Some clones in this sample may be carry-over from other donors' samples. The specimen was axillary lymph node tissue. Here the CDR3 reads CASSSLSSGANVLTF. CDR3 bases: TGTGCCAGCAGCTCTTTAAGCTCTGGGGCCAACGTCCTGACTTTC.